This T cell receptor (beta chain) was found in a study of blood T cells in healthy people across ages. A minimum of 6 micrograms of total RNA was extracted per sample. Primers used in a second PCR of roughly 6 to 12 cycles were a sample-barcoded 5' primer and a J-beta primer mix. One entry per CDR3 protein results from TCRdb running MiXCR on the 5' RACE reads. The sample has approximately 810,000 distinct CDR3 sequences, about 37% seen once. CDR3 length: 18 amino acids. Germline CDR1 reads MDHEN; CDR2 reads SYDVKM. V was shortened by 10 bases and J by 0 bases, with 25 bases between the two germline ends.

The gene calls are TRBV28 and TRBJ2-4, with D maybe TRBD1 (6 bases). The sequence was collected from a man between 18 and 35 years old in good health. The specimen was blood. The DNA for the CDR3 is TGTGCCACCCACCCCCAGGGGAGAGCAGAGGTAGCCAAAAACATTCAGTACTTC. The encoded protein is CATHPQGRAEVAKNIQYF.